Below are 10 T cell receptor beta chains sequenced from a single sample in a study of T cell repertoires in ileal Crohn's disease. TCRdb's copy holds only in-frame clones and misses some; the assay was immunoSEQ multiplex PCR. The top ten hold over 4.5% of the sample, which has about 13,000 clones, 70% seen once. Sequenced material: ileal tissue. These receptors originate from an adult with Crohn's disease.

CDR3 region: CASSESGTRANYGYTF. The CDR3 nucleotides are TGTGCCAGCAGTGAATCGGGAACAAGGGCGAACTATGGCTACACCTTC. The genes are TRBV6-1 and TRBJ1-2, with D hard to call. Deletions cut 2 bases from V and 2 bases from J, with 15 bases between. The CDR3 spans 16 residues. The germline CDR1 and CDR2 sequences are MNHNS and SASEGT.

This clone was observed once. CDR3 sequence reads: CASSLTQGADEQYF. The CDR3 nucleotides are TGTGCCAGCAGCTTAACCCAGGGGGCGGACGAGCAGTACTTC. The V gene is TRBV7-3, the J gene TRBJ2-7; 8 nucleotides align to TRBD1. CDR1 is SGHTA, CDR2 FQGTGA, per germline. J gave up 5 bases and V 0 bases, and 3 bases lay outside the gene matches. This CDR3 has 14 residues.

This clone was observed once. The rearrangement links TRBV29-1 to TRBJ2-1; D tentatively fits TRBD1 or TRBD2 (5 bases each). The germline V gene has CDR1 SQVTM and CDR2 ANQGSEA. With 7 bases removed from V and 4 bases from J, the gap between germline ends came to 26 bases. The length of the CDR3 is 17 residues. DNA for the CDR3: TGCAGCGCACGCGGCCAGAATGGCCGAGGGGTTTACAATGAGCAGTTCTTC. It yields the protein CSARGQNGRGVYNEQFF.

This clone was seen a handful of times. The J gene is TRBJ2-1, the V gene TRBV19; unclear D gene. The CDR3 extends over 13 amino acids. Germline V gene sequence: CDR1 LNHDA, CDR2 SQIVND (reference sequence). V was shortened by 3 bases and J by 3 bases, with 6 bases between the two germline ends. Here the CDR3 DNA reads TGTGCCAGTAGTATCAAACTCTACAATGAGCAGTTCTTC. Protein: CASSIKLYNEQFF.

CDR3 residues: CASSSGLAGRTDTQYF. CDR3 DNA: TGTGCCAGCAGCTCTGGACTAGCGGGGCGCACAGATACGCAGTATTTT. The V call is TRBV11-3, the J call TRBJ2-3; 12 positions agree with TRBD2. Germline assignment: CDR1 SGHNT and CDR2 YENEEA. With 4 bases clipped from V and 1 base from J, the junction kept 3 bases outside the gene matches. The CDR3 length is 16 residues.

This clone was counted a single time. The V gene is TRBV30, the J gene TRBJ1-6; the D gene is possibly TRBD1 (6 bases). The CDR3 consists of 12 residues. V was shortened by 5 bases and J by 6 bases, with 8 bases between the two germline ends. Germline-derived CDR1 and CDR2 are GTSNPN and SVGIG (reference sequence). For the CDR3, the DNA is TGTGCCTGGGGGACAAGTAATTCACCCCTCCACTTT. It yields the protein CAWGTSNSPLHF.

This clone was found a few times. J is TRBJ2-6 and V is TRBV28; no reliable D call. CDR1 is MDHEN, CDR2 SYDVKM, per germline. The V end was cut by 2 bases, the J end by 2 bases, with 4 bases between. This CDR3 is 14 amino acids long. The CDR3 nucleotides read TGTGCCAGCAGTTTAAGCCCTGGGGCCAACGTCCTGACTTTC. Residues: CASSLSPGANVLTF.

The chain joins TRBV7-3 to TRBJ2-2, with a tentative D call TRBD2 (5 bases). V lost 4 bases to trimming and J lost 1 base, with 10 bases between them. The CDR3 contains 15 residues. The germline gives CDR1 SGHTA, CDR2 FQGTGA. This chain's CDR3 is CASSSRRENTGELFF. CDR3 sequence (DNA): TGTGCCAGCAGCTCCCGACGGGAGAACACCGGGGAGCTGTTTTTT.

The count of this clone is one. The chain joins TRBV11-2 to TRBJ1-1; no firm D call. The germline V gene encodes CDR1 SGHAT and CDR2 FQNNGV. Trimming removed 3 bases from V and 7 bases from J, with 21 bases in between. This CDR3 has 16 amino acids. This chain's CDR3 is CASSFPSDKSKVEAFF. The DNA for the CDR3 is TGTGCCAGCAGCTTCCCTAGTGACAAGTCGAAGGTTGAAGCTTTCTTT.

The chain carries TRBV6-4 and TRBJ1-2; D is ambiguous. Germline V gives CDR1 MRHNA, CDR2 SNTAGT. The CDR3 covers 13 residues. Trimming left V 3 bases short and J 5 bases short, with 10 bases between. CDR3 DNA sequence: TGTGCCAGCAGTGATGGTGACTCTTATGGCTACACCTTC. The encoded protein is CASSDGDSYGYTF.